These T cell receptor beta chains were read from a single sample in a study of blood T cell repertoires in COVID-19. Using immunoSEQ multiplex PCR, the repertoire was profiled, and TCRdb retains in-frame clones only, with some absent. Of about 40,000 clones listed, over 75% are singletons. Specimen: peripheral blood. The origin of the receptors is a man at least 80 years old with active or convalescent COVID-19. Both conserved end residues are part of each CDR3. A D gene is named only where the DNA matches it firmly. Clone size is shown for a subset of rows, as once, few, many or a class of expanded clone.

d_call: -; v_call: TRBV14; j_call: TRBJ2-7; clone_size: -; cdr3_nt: TGTGCCAGCAGCCCCGAAGATGGCAGCGAAAGATTAAAAATCTACGAGCAGTACTTC; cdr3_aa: CASSPEDGSERLKIYEQYF
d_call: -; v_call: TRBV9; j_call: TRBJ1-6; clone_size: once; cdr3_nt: TGTGCCAGCAGCGTAGGTTACATAAATTCACCCCTCCACTTT; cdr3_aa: CASSVGYINSPLHF
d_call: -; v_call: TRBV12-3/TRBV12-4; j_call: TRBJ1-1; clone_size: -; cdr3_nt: TGTGCCAGCAGTCCCTTACAGGGAGCTGAAGCTTTCTTT; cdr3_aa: CASSPLQGAEAFF
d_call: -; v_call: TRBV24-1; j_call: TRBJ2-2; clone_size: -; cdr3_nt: TGTGCCACCAGTGATACGGGGTTGGACACCGGGGAGCTGTTTTTT; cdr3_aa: CATSDTGLDTGELFF
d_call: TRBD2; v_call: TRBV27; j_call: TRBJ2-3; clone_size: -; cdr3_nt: TGTGCCAGCAGTGGGACTAGCGGGAGAGCAGATACGCAGTATTTT; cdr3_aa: CASSGTSGRADTQYF
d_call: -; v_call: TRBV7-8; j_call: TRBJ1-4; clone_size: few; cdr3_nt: TGTGCCAGCAGGGGGGGGCGGGGTCTGGATGAAAAACTGTTTTTT; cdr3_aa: CASRGGRGLDEKLFF
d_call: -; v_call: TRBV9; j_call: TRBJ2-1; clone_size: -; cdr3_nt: TGTGCCAGCAGCGTAGTCCCAGGACAGTCACTTAACAATGAGCAGTTCTTC; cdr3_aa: CASSVVPGQSLNNEQFF
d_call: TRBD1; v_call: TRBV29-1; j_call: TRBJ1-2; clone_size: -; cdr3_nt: TGCAGCGTTCAACCCATGACAGGGTATGGCTACACCTTC; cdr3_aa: CSVQPMTGYGYTF
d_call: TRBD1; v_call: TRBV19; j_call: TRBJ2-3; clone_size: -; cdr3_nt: TGTGCCAGTAGTATTGACAGGGGAGATACGCAGTATTTT; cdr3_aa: CASSIDRGDTQYF
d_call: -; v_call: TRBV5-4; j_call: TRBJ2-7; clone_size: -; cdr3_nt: TGTGCCAGCAGCTCCGCCCCTAACGTCGAGCAGTACTTC; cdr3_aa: CASSSAPNVEQYF
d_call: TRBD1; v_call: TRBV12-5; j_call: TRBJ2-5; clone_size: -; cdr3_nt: TGTGCTAGTGGCCTTCCGGGACAGGGAGGAGAGACCCAGTACTTC; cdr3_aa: CASGLPGQGGETQYF
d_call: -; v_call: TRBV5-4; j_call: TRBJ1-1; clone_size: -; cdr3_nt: TGTGCCAGCAGCTTGAACGGGGTACCCAACACTGAAGCTTTCTTT; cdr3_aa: CASSLNGVPNTEAFF
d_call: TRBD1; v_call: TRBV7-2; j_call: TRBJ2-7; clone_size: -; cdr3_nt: TGTGCCAGCAGCGACTGGACAGGGGGCTACGAGCAGTACTTC; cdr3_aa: CASSDWTGGYEQYF
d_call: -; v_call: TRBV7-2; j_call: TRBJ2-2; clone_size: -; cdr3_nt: TGTGCCAGCAGTGATCAGACTAGAAGTCCCGGGGAGCTGTTTTTT; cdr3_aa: CASSDQTRSPGELFF
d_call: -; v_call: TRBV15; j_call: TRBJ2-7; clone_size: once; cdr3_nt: TGTGCCACCAGCAACCCGGGTCTCTCCTACGAGCAGTACTTC; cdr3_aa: CATSNPGLSYEQYF
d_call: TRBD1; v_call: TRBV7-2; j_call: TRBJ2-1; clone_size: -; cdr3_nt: TGTGCCAGCAGCTTCGTCGTAGGGGGCCACAATGAGCAGTTCTTC; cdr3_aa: CASSFVVGGHNEQFF
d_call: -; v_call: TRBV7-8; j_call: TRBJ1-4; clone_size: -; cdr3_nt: TGTGCCAGCAGCTTAACAGCTTCAAATGTTCCGTTTTTT; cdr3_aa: CASSLTASNVPFF
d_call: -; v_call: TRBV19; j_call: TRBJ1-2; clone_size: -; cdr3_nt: TGTGCCAGTAATGGTTGGGGGGACGACTATGGCTACACCTTC; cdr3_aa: CASNGWGDDYGYTF
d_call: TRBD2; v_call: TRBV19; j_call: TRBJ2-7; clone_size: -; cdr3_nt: TGTGCCAGTAGTGCCCAAAGCGGGGGCTCCTACGAGCAGTACTTC; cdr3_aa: CASSAQSGGSYEQYF
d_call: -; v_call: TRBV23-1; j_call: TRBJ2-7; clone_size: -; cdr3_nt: TGCGCCAGCAGTCAATCCTGCAGGGTAGTACACGAGCAGTACTTC; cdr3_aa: CASSQSCRVVHEQYF
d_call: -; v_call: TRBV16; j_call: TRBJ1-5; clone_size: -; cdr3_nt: TGTGCCAGCAGCCAAAGGGGTCAGGGAAGTCAGCCCCAGCATTTT; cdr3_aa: CASSQRGQGSQPQHF
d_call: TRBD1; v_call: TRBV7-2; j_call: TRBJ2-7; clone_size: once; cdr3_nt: TGTGCCAGTAAACAGGGGGCAAACTCCTACGAGCAGTACTTC; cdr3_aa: CASKQGANSYEQYF
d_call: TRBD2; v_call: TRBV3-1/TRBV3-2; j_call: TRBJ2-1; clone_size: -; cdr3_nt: TGTGCCAGCAGCCTACTAGCGCTCTACAATGAGCAGTTCTTC; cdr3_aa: CASSLLALYNEQFF
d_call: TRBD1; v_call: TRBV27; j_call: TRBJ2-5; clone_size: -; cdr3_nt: TGTGCCAGCAGTCCCCGACAGGGATGGACCCAGTACTTC; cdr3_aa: CASSPRQGWTQYF
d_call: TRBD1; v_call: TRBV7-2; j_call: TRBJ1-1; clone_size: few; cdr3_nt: TGTGCCACTCACGACAGGGGGATAACTGAAGCTTTCTTT; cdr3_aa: CATHDRGITEAFF
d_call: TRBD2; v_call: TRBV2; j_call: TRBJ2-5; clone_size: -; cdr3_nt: TGTGCCAGCAGTACCGGACTAGCGGGGGGGGTGCAGTACTTC; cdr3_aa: CASSTGLAGGVQYF
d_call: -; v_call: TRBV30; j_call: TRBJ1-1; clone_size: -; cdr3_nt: TGTGCCTGGAGTGTACAAGGGGGATATTCTGAAGCTTTCTTT; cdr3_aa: CAWSVQGGYSEAFF
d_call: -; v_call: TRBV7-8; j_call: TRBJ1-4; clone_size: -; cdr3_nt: TGTGCCAGCAGCAGACTCTTCGAATCAACTAATGAAAAACTGTTTTTT; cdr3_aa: CASSRLFESTNEKLFF
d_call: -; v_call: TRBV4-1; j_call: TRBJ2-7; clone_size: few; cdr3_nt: TGCGCCAGCAGCCAAGTTTTCCCGCCAGGTTCCTACGAGCAGTACTTC; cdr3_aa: CASSQVFPPGSYEQYF
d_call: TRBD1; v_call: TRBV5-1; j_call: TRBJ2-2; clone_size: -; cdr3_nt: TGCGCCAGCAGCTTGCGTGACAGGGGGATTGCCGGGGAGCTGTTTTTT; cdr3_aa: CASSLRDRGIAGELFF
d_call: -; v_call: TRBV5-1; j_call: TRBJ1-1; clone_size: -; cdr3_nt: TGCGCCAGCAGCTTTGGACAAATGGGCACTGAAGCTTTCTTT; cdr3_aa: CASSFGQMGTEAFF
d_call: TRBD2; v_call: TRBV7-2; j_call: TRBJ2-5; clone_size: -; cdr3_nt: TGTGCCAGCGGATTAGCGGGGGCCATCCAAGAGACCCAGTACTTC; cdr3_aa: CASGLAGAIQETQYF
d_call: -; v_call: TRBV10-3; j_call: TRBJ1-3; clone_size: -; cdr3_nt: TGTGCCATCAGTGCAGGGACTGGAAACACCATATATTTT; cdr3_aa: CAISAGTGNTIYF
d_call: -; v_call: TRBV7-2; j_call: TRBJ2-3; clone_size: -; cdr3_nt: TGTGCCAGCAGCTTAGCGCTAGTTTCAGATACGCAGTATTTT; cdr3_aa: CASSLALVSDTQYF
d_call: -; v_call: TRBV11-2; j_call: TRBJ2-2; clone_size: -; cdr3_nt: TGTGCCAGCAGCTTAGAAGCCGGGGATTATACCGGGGAGCTGTTTTTT; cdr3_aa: CASSLEAGDYTGELFF
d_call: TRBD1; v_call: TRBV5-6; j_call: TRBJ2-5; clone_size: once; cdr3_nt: TGTGCCAGCAGCCGCACAGGGGGATCTCGAGAGACCCAGTACTTC; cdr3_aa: CASSRTGGSRETQYF
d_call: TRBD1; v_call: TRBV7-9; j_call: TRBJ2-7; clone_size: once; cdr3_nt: TGTGCCAGCAGCTGGGACAGGGAGGTGTTGGAGCAGTACTTC; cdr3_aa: CASSWDREVLEQYF
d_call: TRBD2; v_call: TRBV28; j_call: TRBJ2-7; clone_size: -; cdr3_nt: TGTGCCAGCGGGACTAGCGGGCGATCCTACGAGCAGTACTTC; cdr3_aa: CASGTSGRSYEQYF
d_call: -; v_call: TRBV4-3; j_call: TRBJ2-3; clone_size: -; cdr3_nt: TGCGCCAGCAGCCAAGATCGGACGGGAGACTACACAGATACGCAGTATTTT; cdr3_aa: CASSQDRTGDYTDTQYF
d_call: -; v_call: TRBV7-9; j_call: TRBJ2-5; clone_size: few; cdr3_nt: TGTGCCAGCAGCTTAGTCGGAGAGACCCAGTACTTC; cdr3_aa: CASSLVGETQYF
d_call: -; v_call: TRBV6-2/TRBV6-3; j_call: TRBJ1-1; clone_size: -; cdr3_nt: TGTGCCAGCAGTTTCCACAGGGACACTGAAGCTTTCTTT; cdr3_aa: CASSFHRDTEAFF
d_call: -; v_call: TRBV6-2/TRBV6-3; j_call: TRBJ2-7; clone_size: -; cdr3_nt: TGTGCCAGCAGTCAACTAGGCTATTCATACGAGCAGTACTTC; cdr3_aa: CASSQLGYSYEQYF
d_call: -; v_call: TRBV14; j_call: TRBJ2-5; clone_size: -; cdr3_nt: TGTGCCAGCAGCCCCGGACAGGAGACCCAGTACTTC; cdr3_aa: CASSPGQETQYF
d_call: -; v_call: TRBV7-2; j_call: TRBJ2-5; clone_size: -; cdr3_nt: TGTGCCAGCAGCTTAGGGCCGCGGGGCCAAGAGACCCAGTACTTC; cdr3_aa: CASSLGPRGQETQYF
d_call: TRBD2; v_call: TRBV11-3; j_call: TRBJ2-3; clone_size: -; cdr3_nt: TGTGCCAGCAGTCGGCGGGAGAACCGAAATACGCAGTATTTT; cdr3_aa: CASSRRENRNTQYF
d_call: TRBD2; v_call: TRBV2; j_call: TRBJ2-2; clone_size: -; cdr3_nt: TGTGCCAGCAGCAGACTAGCGGGAGGCCCGAACACCGGGGAGCTGTTTTTT; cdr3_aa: CASSRLAGGPNTGELFF
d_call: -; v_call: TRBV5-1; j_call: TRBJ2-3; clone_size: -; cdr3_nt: TGCGCCAGCAGCTTGGCTGGGACTGGCACAGATACGCAGTATTTT; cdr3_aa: CASSLAGTGTDTQYF
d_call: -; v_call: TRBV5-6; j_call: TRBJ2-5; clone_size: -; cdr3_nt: TGTGCCAGCAGCTTGGGTTCCTATGAAGAGACCCAGTACTTC; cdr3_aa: CASSLGSYEETQYF
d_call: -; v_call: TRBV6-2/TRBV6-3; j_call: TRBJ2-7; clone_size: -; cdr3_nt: TGTGCCAGCAGCCTCTCCCCAGGGGCGCGTGGTGAGCAGTACTTC; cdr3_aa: CASSLSPGARGEQYF
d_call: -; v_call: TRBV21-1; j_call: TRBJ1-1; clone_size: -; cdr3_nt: TGTGCCAGCAGCACGTTTGGCGGCGGCCCAGGGACTGAAGCTTTCTTT; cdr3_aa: CASSTFGGGPGTEAFF
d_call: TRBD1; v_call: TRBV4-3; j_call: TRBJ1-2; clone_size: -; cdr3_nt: TGCGCCAGCAGCCCGGAGGCGACAGGGGCAAGGAACTATGGCTACACCTTC; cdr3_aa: CASSPEATGARNYGYTF
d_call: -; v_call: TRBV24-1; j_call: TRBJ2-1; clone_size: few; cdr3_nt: TGTGCCACCAGTGAGGTATCGGGCAATGAGCAGTTCTTC; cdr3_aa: CATSEVSGNEQFF
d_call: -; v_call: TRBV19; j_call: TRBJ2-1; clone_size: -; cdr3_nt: TGTGCCAGTACTAACCTCAACGGACAGTTGGGGTATGAGCAGTTCTTC; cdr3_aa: CASTNLNGQLGYEQFF
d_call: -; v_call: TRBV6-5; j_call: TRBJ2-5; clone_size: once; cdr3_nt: TGTGCCAGCAGTACGGAGTGGGGACTTATCGAGACCCAGTACTTC; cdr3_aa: CASSTEWGLIETQYF
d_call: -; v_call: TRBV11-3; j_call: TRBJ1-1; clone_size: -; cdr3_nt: TGTGCCAGCAGCCCGACGACGGCCGGGACTGAAGCTTTCTTT; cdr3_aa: CASSPTTAGTEAFF